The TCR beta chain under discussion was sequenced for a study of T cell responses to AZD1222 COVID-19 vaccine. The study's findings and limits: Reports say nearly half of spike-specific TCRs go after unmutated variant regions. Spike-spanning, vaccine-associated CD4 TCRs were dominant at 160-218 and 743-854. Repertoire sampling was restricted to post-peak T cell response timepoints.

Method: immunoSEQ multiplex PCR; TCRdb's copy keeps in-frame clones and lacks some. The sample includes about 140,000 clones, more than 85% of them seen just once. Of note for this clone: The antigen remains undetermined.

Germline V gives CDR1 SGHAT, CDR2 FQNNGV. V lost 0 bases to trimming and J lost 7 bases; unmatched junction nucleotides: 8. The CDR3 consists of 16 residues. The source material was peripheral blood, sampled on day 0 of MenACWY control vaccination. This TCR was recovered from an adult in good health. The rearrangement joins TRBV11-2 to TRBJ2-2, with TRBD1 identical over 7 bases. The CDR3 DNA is TGTGCCAGCAGCTTAGACCGCGACAGGGAACACGGGGAGCTGTTTTTT. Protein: CASSLDRDREHGELFF.